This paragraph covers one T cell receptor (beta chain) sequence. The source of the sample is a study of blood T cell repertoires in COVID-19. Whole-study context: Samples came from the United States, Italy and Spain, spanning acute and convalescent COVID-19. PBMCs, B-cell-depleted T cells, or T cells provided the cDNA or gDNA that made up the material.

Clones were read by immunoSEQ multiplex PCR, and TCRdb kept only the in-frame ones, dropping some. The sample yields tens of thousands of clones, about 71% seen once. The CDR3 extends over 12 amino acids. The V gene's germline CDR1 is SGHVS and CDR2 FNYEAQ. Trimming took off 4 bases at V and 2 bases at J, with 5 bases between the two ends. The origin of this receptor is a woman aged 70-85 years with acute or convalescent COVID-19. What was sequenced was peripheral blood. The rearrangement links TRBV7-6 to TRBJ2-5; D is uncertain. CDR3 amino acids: CASSYGQETQYF. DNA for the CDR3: TGTGCCAGCAGCTACGGTCAAGAGACCCAGTACTTC.